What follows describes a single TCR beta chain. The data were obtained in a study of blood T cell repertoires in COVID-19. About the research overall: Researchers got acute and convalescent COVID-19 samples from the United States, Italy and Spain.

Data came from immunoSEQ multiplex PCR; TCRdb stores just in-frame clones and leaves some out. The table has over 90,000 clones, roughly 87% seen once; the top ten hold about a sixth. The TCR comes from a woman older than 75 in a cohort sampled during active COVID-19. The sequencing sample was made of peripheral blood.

CDR3 nucleotides: TGCAGCGTCGGACAGGGAATAAGCAATCAGCCCCAGCATTTT. It translates to CSVGQGISNQPQHF. The rearrangement joins TRBV29-1 to TRBJ1-5; 8 bases match TRBD1. This CDR3 is 14 amino acids long. The germline V gene encodes CDR1 SQVTM and CDR2 ANQGSEA. Germline trimming cut 6 bases from V and 1 base from J; bases unmatched to any gene: 5.